One and the same sample provided the 19 T cell receptor beta chains below, sequenced in a study of T cell repertoires in cytomegalovirus infection (dated by TCRdb to the late 2010s). No antigen is known for these receptors. The sample's treatment or condition label, in plain terms: in vitro stimulation with specific CMV peptide epitopes to enrich CMV-specific T cells. TCRdb names Illumina HiSeq 1500 as the instrument used. Using fastp trimming at Q25 and MiXCR clonotype assembly, TCRdb reanalyzed the public sequencing data and kept in-frame beta chains. For every CDR3 protein sequence, its rows merge into one entry that carries the most common genes and DNA. The sample table holds about 920,000 distinct CDR3 sequences, of which approximately 33% were seen once. In total, the top ten clones hold 13% of the sample. Source: cultured CD8+ T cells from PBMCs, taken from culture after CMV antigen stimulation. The source is a human donor in good health (CMV status not recorded). Some clones in this sample may be carry-over from other donors' samples.

The V gene is TRBV10-3, the J gene TRBJ2-7; 8 bases map to TRBD1. The CDR3 has 14 residues. Germline V gene sequence: CDR1 ENHRY, CDR2 SYGVKD. V shed 5 bases, J shed 5 bases, and the junction held 8 bases outside the gene matches. The CDR3 here is CAISNPDRAHEQYF. CDR3 in DNA: TGTGCCATCAGTAACCCGGACAGGGCCCACGAGCAGTACTTC.

Remarks on this clonotype: A junction boundary mismatches the germline segment, possibly from a read error. The rearrangement joins TRBV5-1 to TRBJ2-1; maybe TRBD2 (7 bases). Germline CDR1 SGHRS, CDR2 YFSETQ. The CDR3 sequence is 16 residues long. CDR3 protein: CASSLALGGARYEQLF. CDR3 sequence (DNA): TGCGCCAGCAGCTTGGCCTTGGGGGGGGCCCGGTATGAGCAGTTGTTC.

V and J are TRBV19 and TRBJ1-1; unclear D gene. This CDR3 contains 12 residues. V was trimmed by 0 bases and J by 7 bases, leaving 6 bases between them. The V gene's germline CDR1 is LNHDA and CDR2 SQIVND (reference sequence). CDR3 nucleotides: TGTGCCAGTAGTATAGAGGGCGTTGAAGCTTTCTTT. Amino acids: CASSIEGVEAFF.

The V and J genes are TRBV10-1 and TRBJ2-2; 12 bases are a match to TRBD2. The CDR3 length is 13 residues. The junction had 1 base not matched to a gene; V was cut back by 10 bases and J by 4 bases. Germline V gene data show CDR1 as WNHNN and CDR2 as SYGVQD (reference sequence). CDR3: CATGLAGTGELFF. In DNA form, the CDR3 reads TGCGCCACGGGACTAGCGGGCACCGGGGAGCTGTTTTTT.

In its sample, this clonotype was seen once. This chain connects TRBV9 to TRBJ2-1, with D perhaps TRBD1 (6 bases). This CDR3 has 12 amino acids. The germline V and J ends were trimmed by 3 bases and 7 bases, with 8 bases remaining between them. Germline V gene data show CDR1 as SGDLS and CDR2 as YYNGEE. The CDR3 loop reads CASSGRGNEQFF. The CDR3 DNA sequence: TGTGCCAGCAGCGGCAGGGGAAATGAGCAGTTCTTC.

There are a few counts of this clonotype. The rearrangement links TRBV5-6 to TRBJ1-1; D unclear. V shed 0 bases and J shed 8 bases, with 11 bases lying between them. The germline gives CDR1 SGHDT, CDR2 YYEEEE. The CDR3 runs to 13 residues. CDR3 amino acids: CASSLEEGWEAFF. Here the CDR3 DNA reads TGTGCCAGCAGCTTGGAAGAGGGCTGGGAAGCTTTCTTT.

The table lists this clonotype with a few counts. The V call is TRBV28, the J call TRBJ2-1; 11 bases match TRBD2. V was clipped by 6 bases and J by 3 bases; unmatched bases: 13. The CDR3 totals 18 residues. Germline CDR1 is MDHEN and CDR2 is SYDVKM. CDR3 protein: CASSPPVVGTSGYNEQFF. For the CDR3, the DNA is TGTGCCAGCAGCCCCCCCGTTGTAGGGACTAGCGGCTACAATGAGCAGTTCTTC.

The chain employs TRBV14 and TRBJ2-7; D is unclear. The CDR3 runs 13 residues. V lost 0 bases, J lost 2 bases, and 5 bases lay in between. The germline CDR1 and CDR2 sequences are SGHDN and FVKESK. The CDR3 DNA sequence: TGTGCCAGCAGCCAAGAGATTACCTACGAGCAGTACTTC. The encoded protein is CASSQEITYEQYF.

This clonotype has a count of ten or more. The genes are TRBV7-2 and TRBJ2-1; D is possibly TRBD1 (5 bases). The CDR3 totals 15 residues. Germline CDR1 SGHTA, CDR2 FQGNSA. V was clipped by 5 bases and J by 5 bases, with 16 bases between them. The chain's CDR3 is CASSRPFSGNNEQFF. DNA for the CDR3: TGTGCCAGCAGCCGCCCGTTTTCAGGGAACAATGAGCAGTTCTTC.

The V call is TRBV4-3, the J call TRBJ2-2; tentatively, D is TRBD1 or TRBD2 (5 bases each). Germline lookup yields CDR1 LGHNA and CDR2 YSLEER. This CDR3 has 15 amino acids. The V end lost 0 bases, the J end lost 3 bases, and 8 bases lay between the germline ends. The CDR3 sequence is CASSQEGDHTGELFF. As DNA, the CDR3 is TGCGCCAGCAGCCAAGAGGGGGACCACACCGGGGAGCTGTTTTTT.

The chain couples TRBV12-3 or TRBV12-4 to TRBJ2-1; D remains ambiguous. The V gene lost 4 bases and the J gene lost 3 bases, with 10 bases spanning the gap. This CDR3 spans 14 amino acids. As DNA, the CDR3 is TGTGCCAGCAGTTCCTCCCCAGGCTACAATGAGCAGTTCTTC. Translation: CASSSSPGYNEQFF.

This chain uses TRBV7-3 with TRBJ1-1, with D possibly matching TRBD1 (6 bases). Germline CDR1 SGHTA, CDR2 FQGTGA. Between the trimmed V and J ends, which lost 4 bases and 0 bases, there was a span of 15 bases. The CDR3 runs 16 residues. CDR3 sequence reads: CASSSLPGQLNTEAFF. In DNA form, the CDR3 reads TGTGCCAGCAGCTCTTTACCCGGACAGCTGAACACTGAAGCTTTCTTT.

This clonotype has a count of ten or more. The chain employs TRBV7-6 and TRBJ2-2; 10 bases map to TRBD1. Germline assignment: CDR1 SGHVS and CDR2 FNYEAQ. The junction had 3 bases not matched to a gene; V was cut back by 5 bases and J by 6 bases. CDR3 length: 14 amino acids. CDR3 nucleotide sequence: TGTGCCAGCAGCCCCGGACAGGGGGCCGGGGAGCTGTTTTTT. Translated: CASSPGQGAGELFF.

The V call is TRBV27, the J call TRBJ1-1; 8 positions agree with TRBD1. The trim removed 6 bases at V and 0 bases at J, leaving 3 bases unmatched. The CDR3 runs 14 residues. Looked up from germline, CDR1 is MNHEY and CDR2 is SMNVEV (reference sequence). The CDR3 region is CASRWTGMNTEAFF. The DNA of the CDR3 is TGTGCCAGCAGGTGGACAGGGATGAACACTGAAGCTTTCTTT.

The rearrangement uses TRBV4-1 and TRBJ1-1, with D perhaps matching TRBD1 (6 bases). CDR1 is MGHRA, CDR2 YSYEKL, per germline. The CDR3 loop spans 14 amino acids. Trimming pared 1 base from V and 5 bases from J, leaving 11 bases between. The chain's CDR3 is CASSQVTGRTEAFF. As DNA, the CDR3 is TGCGCCAGCAGCCAAGTTACAGGGAGAACTGAAGCTTTCTTT.

The J gene is TRBJ1-5, the V gene TRBV20-1, with D possibly being TRBD1 (5 bases). The CDR3 spans 15 residues. The V gene's germline CDR1 is DFQATT and CDR2 SNEGSKA (reference sequence). V was pared by 4 bases and J by 0 bases, with 13 bases between. The CDR3 here is CSAKIQEYSNQPQHF. In DNA form, the CDR3 reads TGCAGTGCTAAGATACAGGAGTATAGCAATCAGCCCCAGCATTTT.

The genes are TRBV6-2 or TRBV6-3 and TRBJ2-5, with a possible D match to TRBD1 (5 bases). Trimming left V 5 bases short and J 4 bases short, with 11 bases between. The CDR3 runs to 13 residues. CDR1 and CDR2 from the germline V gene are MNHEY and SVGEGT. The chain's CDR3 is CASSTGVGETQYF. CDR3 sequence (DNA): TGTGCCAGCAGTACAGGAGTGGGAGAGACCCAGTACTTC.

This rearrangement joins TRBV12-3 or TRBV12-4 to TRBJ1-1; TRBD1 matches at 7 bases. V trimming: 4 bases; J trimming: 6 bases; junction bases outside the gene matches: 8. There are 14 residues in the CDR3. Here the CDR3 reads CASSSIGTASEAFF. For the CDR3, the DNA is TGTGCCAGCAGTTCCATAGGGACAGCGTCTGAAGCTTTCTTT.

This clonotype was recorded a few times. The chain couples TRBV28 to TRBJ2-1; 9 bases map to TRBD2. V shed 7 bases, J shed 4 bases, and the junction held 8 bases outside the gene matches. CDR1 is MDHEN, CDR2 SYDVKM, per germline. This CDR3 comprises 15 residues. The CDR3 region is CASTQLAGPYNEQFF. CDR3 DNA sequence: TGTGCCAGCACTCAACTAGCGGGTCCTTACAATGAGCAGTTCTTC. The full variable domain, rest sourced from reference TRBV28 and TRBJ2-1, is DVKVTQSSRYLVKRTGEKVFLECVQDMDHENMFWYRQDPGLGLRLIYFSYDVKMKEKGDIPEGYSVSREKKERFSLILESASTNQTSMYLCASTQLAGPYNEQFFGPGTRLTVL.